This T cell receptor (beta chain) was profiled in a study of response to subunit inactivated influenza vaccine listed by TCRdb under 2018. About the full investigation: The study used deep quantitative T cell receptor repertoire profiling to track responses to a trivalent subunit inactivated influenza vaccine. Summary of the overall study and its limitations: According to the authors, only a limited number of new T cells may be recruited by each seasonal influenza vaccination.

Library method: RT-PCR. For sequencing, an Illumina HiSeq 2500 was employed. TCRdb redid the processing of the public reads, applying fastp at Q25 and MiXCR, and retained in-frame beta chains. Rows with a matching CDR3 protein are joined into one entry that keeps the most common DNA and genes. Recorded for this sample are around 520,000 distinct CDR3 sequences; roughly 27% of them occurred a single time. 1.5% to 2% of the sample goes to the ten largest clones. V is reduced by 2 bases and J by 4 bases, leaving a spacing of 9 bases between them. CDR3 length: 13 amino acids, cysteine to phenylalanine. Kept here is only the CDR3 DNA, which spans 39 bases and is read in frame from base 1. Turning to this clonotype: This clone's antigen is unknown. No qualities accompany the bases; no much larger clone lies one base away.

The source is a man in his fifties or sixties who received an inactivated influenza vaccine. Donor details come from another sample of the same person, matched by shared clones. The source was CD4+ T cells sorted from PBMCs, collected around 5 days after vaccination. The chain couples TRBV12-3 or TRBV12-4 to TRBJ2-7; the D gene cannot be resolved reliably. The nucleotide sequence is given as TGTGCCAGCAGTTTAAGCGATAGGTACGAGCAGTACTTC. This translates into CASSLSDRYEQYF.